A selection of T cell receptor beta chains follows, all from one sample in a study of monozygotic twins with inflammatory bowel disease. TCRdb reprocessed the 5' RACE reads; each CDR3 protein has one entry and no DNA is given. This sample's clone table lists about 160,000 distinct CDR3 sequences. Sequencing used blood. The receptors stem from a human donor with ulcerative colitis or Crohn's disease, or a healthy co-twin of an affected twin (not recorded which). Both conserved end residues are part of each CDR3. Fields, in order: V gene, CDR3 length, J gene, CDR3 protein.

v_gene: TRBV14; len: 16; j_gene: TRBJ2-3; CDR3aa: CASTPFAGGRADTQYF
v_gene: TRBV3-1; len: 15; j_gene: TRBJ2-1; CDR3aa: CASSQGQLTYNEQFF
v_gene: TRBV11-2; len: 13; j_gene: TRBJ2-5; CDR3aa: CASSPSSRETQYF
v_gene: TRBV19; len: 13; j_gene: TRBJ2-1; CDR3aa: CASKISSYNEQFF
v_gene: TRBV24-1; len: 12; j_gene: TRBJ2-2; CDR3aa: CATSGNTGELFF
v_gene: TRBV4-3; len: 19; j_gene: TRBJ2-3; CDR3aa: CASSQGVAGGRVGTDTQYF
v_gene: TRBV3-1; len: 13; j_gene: TRBJ1-2; CDR3aa: CASSPTPDWGYTF
v_gene: TRBV20-1; len: 12; j_gene: TRBJ2-3; CDR3aa: CSAIPRTDTQYF
v_gene: TRBV20-1; len: 15; j_gene: TRBJ1-1; CDR3aa: CSATPGQGASTEAFF
v_gene: TRBV5-1; len: 15; j_gene: TRBJ1-4; CDR3aa: CASSLDGESNEKLFF
v_gene: TRBV4-3; len: 14; j_gene: TRBJ2-3; CDR3aa: CASSHTGYPDTQYF
v_gene: TRBV12-3/TRBV12-4; len: 12; j_gene: TRBJ2-5; CDR3aa: CASSPGVETQYF
v_gene: TRBV7-6; len: 15; j_gene: TRBJ2-7; CDR3aa: CASSPPDAQSYEQYF
v_gene: TRBV7-9; len: 13; j_gene: TRBJ2-7; CDR3aa: CASSFPGYYEQYF
v_gene: TRBV7-9; len: 14; j_gene: TRBJ2-7; CDR3aa: CASSPGTGDGEQYF
v_gene: TRBV5-1; len: 16; j_gene: TRBJ1-3; CDR3aa: CASSLTFGGAGNTIYF
v_gene: TRBV11-2; len: 14; j_gene: TRBJ1-2; CDR3aa: CASSLYRFEDGYTF
v_gene: TRBV12-3/TRBV12-4; len: 14; j_gene: TRBJ1-6; CDR3aa: CASSWIGNNSPLHF
v_gene: TRBV7-9; len: 16; j_gene: TRBJ2-4; CDR3aa: CASSWTGGAGKNIQYF
v_gene: TRBV4-1; len: 15; j_gene: TRBJ1-2; CDR3aa: CASSKPGQGHYGYTF
v_gene: TRBV27; len: 16; j_gene: TRBJ2-5; CDR3aa: CASSLLREGHQETQYF
v_gene: TRBV20-1; len: 14; j_gene: TRBJ2-5; CDR3aa: CTARLWTPQETQYF
v_gene: TRBV7-2; len: 13; j_gene: TRBJ2-5; CDR3aa: CASSFGSEETQYF
v_gene: TRBV5-1; len: 15; j_gene: TRBJ2-1; CDR3aa: CASSSSGTGPYEQFF
v_gene: TRBV6-5; len: 19; j_gene: TRBJ2-2; CDR3aa: CASSYAETWPARVSGELFF
v_gene: TRBV20-1; len: 13; j_gene: TRBJ1-1; CDR3aa: CSALKVRVTEAFF
v_gene: TRBV6-1; len: 19; j_gene: TRBJ2-1; CDR3aa: CASSEKTGHYKSSYNEQFF
v_gene: TRBV4-1; len: 16; j_gene: TRBJ2-5; CDR3aa: CASSPILRTNQETQYF
v_gene: TRBV12-3/TRBV12-4; len: 13; j_gene: TRBJ1-1; CDR3aa: CASASPPSNSVWF
v_gene: TRBV20-1; len: 11; j_gene: TRBJ2-5; CDR3aa: CSARPGETQYF
v_gene: TRBV4-1; len: 15; j_gene: TRBJ2-7; CDR3aa: CASSQDQGGPYEQYF
v_gene: TRBV5-1; len: 15; j_gene: TRBJ2-5; CDR3aa: CASRSPDRTQETQYF
v_gene: TRBV4-1; len: 16; j_gene: TRBJ2-1; CDR3aa: CASSQTPGGAGNEQFF
v_gene: TRBV12-3/TRBV12-4; len: 12; j_gene: TRBJ2-3; CDR3aa: CASSFLPDTQYF
v_gene: TRBV7-8; len: 15; j_gene: TRBJ2-1; CDR3aa: CASSEKRRSYNEQFF
v_gene: TRBV2; len: 17; j_gene: TRBJ2-6; CDR3aa: CASSETRTGGGANVLTF
v_gene: TRBV5-1; len: 13; j_gene: TRBJ2-3; CDR3aa: CASSLGATDTQYF
v_gene: TRBV20-1; len: 13; j_gene: TRBJ1-1; CDR3aa: CSAKKDGNTEAFF
v_gene: TRBV5-1; len: 13; j_gene: TRBJ1-1; CDR3aa: CASTRDTNTEAFF
v_gene: TRBV4-2; len: 14; j_gene: TRBJ2-3; CDR3aa: CASSQVGITDTQYF
v_gene: TRBV3-1; len: 12; j_gene: TRBJ1-4; CDR3aa: CASSQDGQGPFF
v_gene: TRBV7-9; len: 16; j_gene: TRBJ2-5; CDR3aa: CASATLGQRYQETQYF
v_gene: TRBV2; len: 13; j_gene: TRBJ1-1; CDR3aa: CASSGQTHTEAFF
v_gene: TRBV7-2; len: 16; j_gene: TRBJ1-2; CDR3aa: CASSLLLGAPNYGYTF
v_gene: TRBV12-3/TRBV12-4; len: 17; j_gene: TRBJ2-7; CDR3aa: CASSLALLAGTIYEQYF
v_gene: TRBV11-2; len: 15; j_gene: TRBJ2-4; CDR3aa: CASSLSQVSTPIQYF
v_gene: TRBV10-1; len: 12; j_gene: TRBJ2-7; CDR3aa: CASSVQGSEQYF
v_gene: TRBV18; len: 16; j_gene: TRBJ2-5; CDR3aa: CASSPRLAGGQKTQYF
v_gene: TRBV3-1; len: 14; j_gene: TRBJ1-6; CDR3aa: CASSQEAGNSPLHF
v_gene: TRBV2; len: 14; j_gene: TRBJ1-6; CDR3aa: CASTRDSYNSPLHF
v_gene: TRBV29-1; len: 12; j_gene: TRBJ2-3; CDR3aa: CSAHRAEDTQYF
v_gene: TRBV7-2; len: 16; j_gene: TRBJ2-1; CDR3aa: CASSLGPTGGYNEQFF
v_gene: TRBV6-2/TRBV6-3; len: 17; j_gene: TRBJ1-4; CDR3aa: CASSYSVGGRPNEKLFF
v_gene: TRBV4-1; len: 16; j_gene: TRBJ2-7; CDR3aa: CASSQANLAGFGEQYF
v_gene: TRBV15; len: 14; j_gene: TRBJ1-1; CDR3aa: CATSRDYKNTEAFF